This TCR beta chain was captured in a study of T-cell reconstitution after alpha-beta-depleted transplantation in children. This CDR3 region has 14 residues. The germline V gene encodes CDR1 MNHEY and CDR2 SMNVEV (reference sequence). V lost 4 bases, J lost 0 bases, and 8 bases lay in between. Molecular barcoding with unique molecular identifiers was used for the TCRbeta library. Using its own MiXCR run on the PCR reads, TCRdb lists one record per CDR3 protein. The repertoire holds 500,000 to 650,000 distinct CDR3 sequences, with 13% as singletons. The chain employs TRBV27 and TRBJ2-3; D not certain. This TCR derives from a male patient younger than 18 who had a stem cell transplant for acute myeloid leukemia, so the T cells may come from the graft donor. The sequencing here drew on PBMCs, mostly from graft donor cells, taken 360 days after TCRalphabeta/CD19-depleted stem cell transplant. The CDR3 region is CASSYSPSTDTQYF. The CDR3 region has the DNA TGTGCCAGCAGTTACAGTCCTAGCACAGATACGCAGTATTTT.